The present entry profiles one T cell receptor (beta chain) with its context. The data originate from a study of OX40 agonist ivuxolimab in advanced cancers. The method was immunoSEQ multiplex PCR; TCRdb's version includes in-frame clones alone and lacks a portion of them. The repertoire holds fewer than 85,000 clones, approximately 90% seen once, with 11% in the top ten. With 6 bases removed from V and 0 bases from J, the gap between germline ends came to 8 bases. This CDR3 has 13 amino acids. CDR1 is LNHDA and CDR2 is SQIVND in the germline V gene (reference sequence). V gene TRBV19 combines with J gene TRBJ1-1, with D hard to call. The starting material was CD4+ or CD8+ T cells sorted from blood, obtained in a trial of the OX40 agonist ivuxolimab. This sequence was found in an adult with an advanced solid tumor such as melanoma, head and neck, liver or kidney cancer. As DNA, the CDR3 is TGTGCCAGTAGCCTGTGGATGAACACTGAAGCTTTCTTT. Its protein product is CASSLWMNTEAFF. Combining the CDR3 with reference TRBV19 and TRBJ1-1 gives the whole variable domain DGGITQSPKYLFRKEGQNVTLSCEQNLNHDAMYWYRQDPGQGLRLIYYSQIVNDFQKGDIAEGYSVSREKKESFPLTVTSAQKNPTAFYLCASSLWMNTEAFFGQGTRLTVV.